These 2 T cell receptor beta chains share one sample of origin, sequenced in a study of monozygotic twins with inflammatory bowel disease. TCRdb processed the 5' RACE reads again and assigns one entry to each CDR3 protein, with no DNA. Recorded for this sample: some 89,000 distinct CDR3 sequences. Material for sequencing was blood. The receptor source for this set is a human donor with ulcerative colitis or Crohn's disease, or a healthy co-twin of an affected twin (not recorded which).

The chain has TRBV20-1 and TRBJ2-3; TCRdb reports TRBD2, a call that lacks DNA to check it against. This CDR3 has 13 amino acids. CDR1 and CDR2 from the germline V gene are DFQATT and SNEGSKA (reference sequence). CDR3 sequence: CSAELAGTDTQYF.

V and J are TRBV2 and TRBJ1-6; TCRdb calls TRBD1, which cannot be checked without DNA. CDR1 is SNHLY and CDR2 is FYNNEI in the germline V gene. The CDR3 has 16 residues. CDR3 region: CASSEEGGTYNSPLHF.